The rows below give T cell receptor beta chains drawn from one sample of a study of cytomegalovirus exposure and HLA in healthy donors. Sequencing was performed with immunoSEQ multiplex PCR; in TCRdb, only in-frame clones are kept and a portion is missing. Of approximately 79,000 clones listed, around 77% were seen once; the top ten hold around a fifth. The sequencing sample was made of PBMCs. The receptors originated from a woman aged 40-49 years in good health and CMV-seropositive. CDR3s include the opening cysteine and the closing phenylalanine or tryptophan. The size field is filled for only some rows; it gives once, few, many or a size class.

V,size,CDR3
TRBV19,.,CASSIRGNTEAFF
TRBV30,.,CAWTLGAGYLPLHF
TRBV27,.,CASSLSGVGNSGNTIYF
TRBV4-1,.,CASSQVSGGNYGYTF
TRBV7-2,.,CASSQGRTGRGTGELFF
TRBV4-1,few,CASSQGVAGVLSGNEQFF
TRBV7-8,.,CASSLSLAGASETQYF
TRBV19,once,CASSTGGTGELFF
TRBV18,.,CASSPNRGGLDGYTF
TRBV30,.,CAWSVAWGGGRQFF